The clone carrying this T cell receptor (beta chain) counts as large. No antigen is known for it. Study results and caveats: Tumor memory CD4+ T cell TCR gene usage clustered with blood and lymph node memory CD4+ cells and lymph node naive CD4+ cells. About 13% of tumor Treg sequences matched naive CD4+ cells. Tumor Treg TCRs overlapped most with tumor naive CD4+ cells.

The ends were cut back, 5 bases at V and 11 bases at J, with 12 bases in the middle. There are 11 residues in the CDR3. TRBV12-4/TRBJ1-2 clonotypes were amplified with adaptor-ligated barcode primers. Each CDR3 protein is one row after TCRdb ran MiXCR on the multiplex PCR reads. This table holds around 800 distinct CDR3 sequences, around 13% found once. Naive CD4+ T cells were purified with Tregs depleted by CD25. Sequencing used naive CD4+ T cells sorted from blood. The subset: naive CD4+ T cells, CD4+CD45RA+CD25-. V is TRBV12-3 or TRBV12-4 and J is TRBJ1-2; D call uncertain. The source is a female donor with breast cancer. CDR3 sequence (DNA): TGTGCCAGCAGTCCGGGGTTGAGATACACCTTC. Translated: CASSPGLRYTF.